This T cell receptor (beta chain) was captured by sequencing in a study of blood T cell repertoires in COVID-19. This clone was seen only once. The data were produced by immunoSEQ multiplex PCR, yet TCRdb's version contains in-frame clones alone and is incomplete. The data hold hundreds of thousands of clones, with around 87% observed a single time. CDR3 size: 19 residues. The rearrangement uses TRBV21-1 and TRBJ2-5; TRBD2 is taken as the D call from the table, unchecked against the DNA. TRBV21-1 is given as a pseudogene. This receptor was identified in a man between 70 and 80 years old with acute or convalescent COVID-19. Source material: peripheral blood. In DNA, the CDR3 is TGTGCCAGCAGCAAATCGTCCACTAGCGGGGGCAGGGCGGAAGAGACCCAGTACTTC. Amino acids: CASSKSSTSGGRAEETQYF.